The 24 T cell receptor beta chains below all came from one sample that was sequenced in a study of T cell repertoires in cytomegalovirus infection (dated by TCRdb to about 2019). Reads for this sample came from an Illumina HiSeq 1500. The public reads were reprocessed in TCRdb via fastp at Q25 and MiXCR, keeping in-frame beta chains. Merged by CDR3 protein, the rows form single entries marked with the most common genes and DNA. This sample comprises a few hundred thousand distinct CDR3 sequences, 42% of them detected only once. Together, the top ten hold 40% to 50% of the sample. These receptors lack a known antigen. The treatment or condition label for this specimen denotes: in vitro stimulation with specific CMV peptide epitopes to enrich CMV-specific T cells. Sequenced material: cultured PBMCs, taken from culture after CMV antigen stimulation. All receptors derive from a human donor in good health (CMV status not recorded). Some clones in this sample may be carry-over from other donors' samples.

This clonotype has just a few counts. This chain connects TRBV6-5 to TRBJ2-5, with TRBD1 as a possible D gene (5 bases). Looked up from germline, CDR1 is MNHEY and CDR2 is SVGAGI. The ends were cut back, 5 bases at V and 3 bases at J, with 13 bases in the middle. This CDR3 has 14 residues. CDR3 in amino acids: CASSRSGLEETQYF. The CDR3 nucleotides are TGTGCCAGCAGTCGATCAGGGTTGGAAGAGACCCAGTACTTC.

DNA of the CDR3: TGCGCCAGCAGCCTCTCCAGAGCGGCGGACAATGAGCAGTTCTTC. This translates into CASSLSRAADNEQFF. The rearrangement links TRBV4-3 to TRBJ2-1; TRBD2 is a possible D gene (5 bases). The ends were cut back, 4 bases at V and 5 bases at J, with 15 bases in the middle. This CDR3 region has 15 residues. The germline gives CDR1 LGHNA, CDR2 YSLEER.

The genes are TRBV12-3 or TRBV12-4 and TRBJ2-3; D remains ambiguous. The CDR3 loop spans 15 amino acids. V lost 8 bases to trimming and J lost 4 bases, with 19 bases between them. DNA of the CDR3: TGTGCCAGCGGTACCCCCCTTTTAATGGCAGATACGCAGTATTTT. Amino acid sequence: CASGTPLLMADTQYF.

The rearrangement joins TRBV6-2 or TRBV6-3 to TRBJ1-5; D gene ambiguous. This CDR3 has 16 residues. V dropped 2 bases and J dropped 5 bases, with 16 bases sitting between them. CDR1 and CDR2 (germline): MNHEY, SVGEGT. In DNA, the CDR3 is TGTGCCAGCAGTTACGGGCTTGGGAGGGCTCATCAGCCCCAGCATTTT. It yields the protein CASSYGLGRAHQPQHF.

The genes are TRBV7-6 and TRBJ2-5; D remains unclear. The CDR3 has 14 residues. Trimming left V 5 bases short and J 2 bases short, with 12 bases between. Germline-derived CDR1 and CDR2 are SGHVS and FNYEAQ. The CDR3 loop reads CASSPPLFQETQYF. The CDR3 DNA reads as TGTGCCAGCAGCCCACCGTTATTTCAAGAGACCCAGTACTTC.

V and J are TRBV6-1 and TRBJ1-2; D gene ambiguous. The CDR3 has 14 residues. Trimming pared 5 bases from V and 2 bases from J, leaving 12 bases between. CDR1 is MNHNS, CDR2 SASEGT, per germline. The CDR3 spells CASSYPAENYGYTF. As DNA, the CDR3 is TGTGCCAGCAGTTATCCCGCAGAAAACTATGGCTACACCTTC.

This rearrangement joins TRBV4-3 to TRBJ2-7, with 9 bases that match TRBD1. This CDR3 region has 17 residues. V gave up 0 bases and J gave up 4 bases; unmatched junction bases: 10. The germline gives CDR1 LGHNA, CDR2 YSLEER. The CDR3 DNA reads TGCGCCAGCAGCCAAGAGGTGGGGGACAGGGTTTTTTACGAGCAGTACTTC. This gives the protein CASSQEVGDRVFYEQYF.

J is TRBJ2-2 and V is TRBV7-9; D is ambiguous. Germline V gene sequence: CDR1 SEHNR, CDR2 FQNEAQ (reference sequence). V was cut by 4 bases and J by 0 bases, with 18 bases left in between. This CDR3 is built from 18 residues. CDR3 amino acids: CASSSTLTPPANTGELFF. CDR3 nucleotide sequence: TGTGCCAGCAGCTCAACGCTGACACCTCCCGCGAACACCGGGGAGCTGTTTTTT.

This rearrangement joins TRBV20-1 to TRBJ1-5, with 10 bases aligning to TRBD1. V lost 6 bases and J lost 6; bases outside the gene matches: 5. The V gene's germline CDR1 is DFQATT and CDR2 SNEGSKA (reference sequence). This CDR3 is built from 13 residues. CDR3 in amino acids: CSALGQGGQPQHF. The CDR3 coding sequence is TGCAGTGCCCTCGGACAGGGGGGTCAGCCCCAGCATTTT.

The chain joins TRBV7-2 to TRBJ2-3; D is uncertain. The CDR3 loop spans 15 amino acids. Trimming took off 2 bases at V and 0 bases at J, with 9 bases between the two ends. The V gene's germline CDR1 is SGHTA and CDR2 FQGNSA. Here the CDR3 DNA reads TGTGCCAGCAGCTTAAATTGGTGGAGCACAGATACGCAGTATTTT. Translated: CASSLNWWSTDTQYF.

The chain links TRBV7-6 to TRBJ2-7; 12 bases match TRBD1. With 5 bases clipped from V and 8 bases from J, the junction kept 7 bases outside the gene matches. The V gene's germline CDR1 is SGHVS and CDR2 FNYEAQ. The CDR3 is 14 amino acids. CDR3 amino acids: CASSPGTGGAQQYF. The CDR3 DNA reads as TGTGCCAGCAGCCCCGGGACAGGGGGCGCTCAGCAGTACTTC.

CDR3 sequence (DNA): TGTGCCAGCAGCAACGGGGGCCCCCCCGAGACCCAGTACTTC. Translation: CASSNGGPPETQYF. J is TRBJ2-5 and V is TRBV7-8; D possibly matches TRBD1 or TRBD2 (6 bases each). Trimming took off 5 bases at V and 5 bases at J, with 15 bases between the two ends. CDR3 length: 14 residues. Germline assignment: CDR1 SGHVS and CDR2 FQNEAQ. Combining the CDR3 with reference TRBV7-8 and TRBJ2-5 gives the whole variable domain GAGVSQSPRYKVAKRGQDVALRCDPISGHVSLFWYQQALGQGPEFLTYFQNEAQLDKSGLPSDRFFAERPEGSVSTLKIQRTQQEDSAVYLCASSNGGPPETQYFGPGTRLLVL.

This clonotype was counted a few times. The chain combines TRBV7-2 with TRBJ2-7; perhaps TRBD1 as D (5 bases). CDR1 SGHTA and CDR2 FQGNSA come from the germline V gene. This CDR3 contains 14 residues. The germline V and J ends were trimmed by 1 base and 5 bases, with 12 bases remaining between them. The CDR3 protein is CASSLDVGADEQYF. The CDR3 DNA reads TGTGCCAGCAGCTTAGATGTAGGGGCCGACGAGCAGTACTTC.

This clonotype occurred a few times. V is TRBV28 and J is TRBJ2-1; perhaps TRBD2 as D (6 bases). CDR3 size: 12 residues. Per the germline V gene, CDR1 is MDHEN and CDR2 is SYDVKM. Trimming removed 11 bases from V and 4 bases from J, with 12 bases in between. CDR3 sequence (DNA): TGTGCCGGCGGGGTGGCTTACAATGAGCAGTTCTTC. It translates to CAGGVAYNEQFF.

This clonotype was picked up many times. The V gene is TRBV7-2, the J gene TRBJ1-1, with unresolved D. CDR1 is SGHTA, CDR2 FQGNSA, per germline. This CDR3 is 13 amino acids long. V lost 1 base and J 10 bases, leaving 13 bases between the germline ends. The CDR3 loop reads CASSLVAELGAFF. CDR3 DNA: TGTGCCAGCAGCTTAGTAGCAGAGCTGGGAGCTTTCTTT.

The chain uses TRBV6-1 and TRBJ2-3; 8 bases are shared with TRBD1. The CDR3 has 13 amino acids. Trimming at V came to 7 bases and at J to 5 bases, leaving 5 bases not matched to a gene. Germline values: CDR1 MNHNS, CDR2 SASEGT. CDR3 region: CASKQGTGDTQYF. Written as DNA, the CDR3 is TGTGCCAGCAAACAGGGGACAGGAGATACGCAGTATTTT.

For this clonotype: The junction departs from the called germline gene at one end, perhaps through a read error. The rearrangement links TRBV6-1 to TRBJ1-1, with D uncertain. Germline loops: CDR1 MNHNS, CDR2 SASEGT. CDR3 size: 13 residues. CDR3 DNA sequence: TGTGCCAGCAGGATAGCACAGAACACTGGAGCTTTCTTT. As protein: CASRIAQNTGAFF.

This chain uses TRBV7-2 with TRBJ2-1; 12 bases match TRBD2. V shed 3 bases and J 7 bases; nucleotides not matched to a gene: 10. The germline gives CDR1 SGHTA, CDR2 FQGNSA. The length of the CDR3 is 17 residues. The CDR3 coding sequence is TGTGCCAGCAGCTTTACAAGGACTAGCGGGAAGGTTAATGAGCAGTTCTTC. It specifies CASSFTRTSGKVNEQFF.

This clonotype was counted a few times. The CDR3 region is CARDHEQYF. CDR3 DNA sequence: TGTGCCAGAGACCACGAGCAGTACTTC. V usage is TRBV7-7 and J usage is TRBJ2-7, with D unclear. Between the trimmed V and J ends, which lost 9 bases and 5 bases, there was a span of 5 bases. Germline assignment: CDR1 SSHAT and CDR2 FNYEAQ (reference sequence). The CDR3 runs 9 residues.

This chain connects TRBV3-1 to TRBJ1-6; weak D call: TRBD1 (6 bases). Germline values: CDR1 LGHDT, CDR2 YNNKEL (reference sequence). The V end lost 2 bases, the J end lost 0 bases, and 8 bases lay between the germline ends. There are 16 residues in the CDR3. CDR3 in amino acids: CASSQLQGSYNSPLHF. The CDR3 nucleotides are TGTGCCAGCAGCCAATTACAGGGCTCCTATAATTCACCCCTCCACTTT.

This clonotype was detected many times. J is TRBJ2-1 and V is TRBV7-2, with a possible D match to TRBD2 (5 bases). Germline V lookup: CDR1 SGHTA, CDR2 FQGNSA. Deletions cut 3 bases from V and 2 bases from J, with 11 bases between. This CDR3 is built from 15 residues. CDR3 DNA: TGTGCCAGCAGCTTGGCCGCGGAGGCCTACAATGAGCAGTTCTTC. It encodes CASSLAAEAYNEQFF. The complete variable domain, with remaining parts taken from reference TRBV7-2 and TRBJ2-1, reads GAGVSQSPSNKVTEKGKDVELRCDPISGHTALYWYRQSLGQGLEFLIYFQGNSAPDKSGLPSDRFSAERTGGSVSTLTIQRTQQEDSAVYLCASSLAAEAYNEQFFGPGTRLTVL.

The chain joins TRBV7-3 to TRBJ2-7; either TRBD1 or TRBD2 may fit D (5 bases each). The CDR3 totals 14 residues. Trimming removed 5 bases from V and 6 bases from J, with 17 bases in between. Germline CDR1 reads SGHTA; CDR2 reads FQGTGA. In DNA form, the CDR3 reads TGTGCCAGCAGCGACGGGACCGGGTTTGGCGAGCAGTACTTC. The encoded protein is CASSDGTGFGEQYF.

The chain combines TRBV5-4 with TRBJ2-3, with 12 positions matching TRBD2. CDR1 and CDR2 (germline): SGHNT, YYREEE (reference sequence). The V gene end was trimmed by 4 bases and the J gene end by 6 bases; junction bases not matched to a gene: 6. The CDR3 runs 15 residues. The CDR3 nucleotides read TGTGCCAGCAGCCGGCGACTAGCGGGAGTGGATACGCAGTATTTT. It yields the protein CASSRRLAGVDTQYF.

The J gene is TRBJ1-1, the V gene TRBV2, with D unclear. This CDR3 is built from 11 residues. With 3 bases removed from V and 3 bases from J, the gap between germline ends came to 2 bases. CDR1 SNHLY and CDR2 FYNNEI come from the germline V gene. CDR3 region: CASSEDTEAFF. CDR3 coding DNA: TGTGCCAGCAGTGAGGACACTGAAGCTTTCTTT.